This T cell receptor (beta chain) originates from a study of T cell changes during pregnancy in multiple sclerosis. Germline CDR1 reads SGHTA; CDR2 reads FQGNSA. The V segment lost 6 bases and the J segment 4 bases; nucleotides outside the gene matches: 5. The CDR3 consists of 13 residues. Some clones are missing from TCRdb's copy, which holds only in-frame ones; the method was immunoSEQ multiplex PCR. The repertoire has approximately 45,000 clones, roughly 92% of them found once; the top ten carry about 0.36%. The V gene is TRBV7-2, the J gene TRBJ1-2; TRBD1 aligns across 7 bases. This sequence originates from a female donor in good health, enrolled as a control in a pregnancy study. Sequencing used CD4+ T cells from peripheral blood mononuclear cells, obtained in the second trimester of pregnancy. CDR3 sequence (DNA): TGTGCCAGCAGGCTACAGGGGTTCTATGGCTACACCTTC. Residues: CASRLQGFYGYTF.